This TCR beta chain derives from a study of T cell changes during pregnancy in multiple sclerosis. This table comes from immunoSEQ multiplex PCR, and its TCRdb copy is limited to in-frame clones, with some not included. The sample records 15,000 to 20,000 clones, 88% being singletons. This sample comprised CD8+ T cells from peripheral blood mononuclear cells, obtained after pregnancy. The TCR comes from a female donor in good health, enrolled as a control in a pregnancy study.

The chain's CDR3 is CASSLAGEISYNEQFF. For the CDR3, the DNA is TGTGCCAGCAGCTTAGCGGGAGAAATCTCCTACAATGAGCAGTTCTTC. This chain links TRBV11-3 with TRBJ2-1; a possible D gene is TRBD2 (6 bases). The CDR3 runs to 16 residues. V lost 1 base to trimming and J lost 0 bases, with 10 bases between them. Germline CDR1 and CDR2: SGHNT and YENEEA.